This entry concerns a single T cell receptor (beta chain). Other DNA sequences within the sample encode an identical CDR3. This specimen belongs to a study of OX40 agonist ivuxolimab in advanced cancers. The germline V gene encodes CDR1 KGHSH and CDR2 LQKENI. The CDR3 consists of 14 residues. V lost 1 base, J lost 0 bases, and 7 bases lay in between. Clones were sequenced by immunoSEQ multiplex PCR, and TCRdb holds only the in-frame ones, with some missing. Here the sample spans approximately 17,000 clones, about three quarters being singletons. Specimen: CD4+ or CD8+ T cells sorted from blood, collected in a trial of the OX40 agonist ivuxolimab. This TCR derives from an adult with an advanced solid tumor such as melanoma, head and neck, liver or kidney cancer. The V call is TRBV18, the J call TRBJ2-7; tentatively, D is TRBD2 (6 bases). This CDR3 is CASSPRGDSYEQYF. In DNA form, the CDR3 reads TGTGCCAGCTCACCACGCGGGGACTCCTACGAGCAGTACTTC.